A single sample is the source of the 19 T cell receptor beta chains below, sequenced in a study of cytomegalovirus exposure and HLA in healthy donors. Researchers ran the PCR with 60 Vbeta and 13 Jbeta primers. TCRdb's table, derived via immunoSEQ multiplex PCR, lists solely in-frame clones and lacks some. The data show around 150,000 clones, roughly 80% seen once. The source material was PBMCs. Receptor source: a man aged 18 to 30 in good health and CMV-seropositive.

This clone appeared a few times. V and J are TRBV13 and TRBJ2-7, with a weak D call TRBD1 (6 bases). CDR1 is PRHDT, CDR2 FYEKMQ, per germline (reference sequence). CDR3 size: 15 residues. Trimming stripped 6 bases from V and 6 bases from J, with 21 bases between. CDR3 loop: CASSRGRGPSAEQYF. Written as DNA, the CDR3 is TGTGCCAGCAGTAGGGGCAGGGGCCCCAGCGCCGAGCAGTACTTC.

A single count supports this clone. V is TRBV6-5 and J is TRBJ2-1, with D perhaps matching TRBD2 (7 bases). The CDR3 has 14 amino acids. Germline V CDR1 and CDR2: MNHEY, SVGAGI. V was shortened by 5 bases and J by 4 bases, with 12 bases between the two germline ends. CDR3 DNA: TGTGCCAGCAGTGGGGGAGGGGGATACAATGAGCAGTTCTTC. This translates into CASSGGGGYNEQFF.

Written as DNA, the CDR3 is TGTGCCAGCCAGGTGGACTTGAACACTGAAGCTTTCTTT. Translation gives CASQVDLNTEAFF. J is TRBJ1-1 and V is TRBV28; D is uncertain. The CDR3 has 13 residues. Germline V gene sequence: CDR1 MDHEN, CDR2 SYDVKM. The V end was cut by 8 bases, the J end by 0 bases, with 10 bases between.

The V and J genes are TRBV10-3 and TRBJ1-2; 7 nucleotides align to TRBD1. The V gene end was trimmed by 8 bases and the J gene end by 6 bases; junction bases not matched to a gene: 6. The CDR3 contains 12 residues. The germline gives CDR1 ENHRY, CDR2 SYGVKD. The CDR3 nucleotides are TGTGCCATCCAGGGGGGATCGAATGGCTACACCTTC. This encodes CAIQGGSNGYTF.

The chain carries TRBV29-1 and TRBJ1-2, with D perhaps TRBD1 (5 bases). CDR3 size: 13 residues. V lost 5 bases and J 3 bases, leaving 13 bases between the germline ends. CDR1 SQVTM and CDR2 ANQGSEA come from the germline V gene. This CDR3 reads CSVNRQSHYGYTF. For the CDR3, the DNA is TGCAGCGTTAACAGACAGTCGCACTATGGCTACACCTTC.

The chain employs TRBV13 and TRBJ2-1; 8 bases map to TRBD2. Germline V gene lookup returns CDR1 PRHDT and CDR2 FYEKMQ (reference sequence). The CDR3 consists of 15 residues. V lost 5 bases, J lost 5 bases, and 8 bases stayed unmatched. This CDR3 reads CASSALGGADNEQFF. CDR3 bases: TGTGCCAGCAGCGCCCTCGGGGGGGCAGACAATGAGCAGTTCTTC.

V gene TRBV12-2 combines with J gene TRBJ2-7; the table's D call, TRBD2, has no DNA check behind it. TRBV12-2 is a listed pseudogene. This CDR3 has 21 amino acids. This CDR3 is CASRLVTVFWGLAGGRGEQYF. The CDR3 nucleotides are TGTGCAAGTCGCTTAGTGACTGTATTCTGGGGACTAGCGGGAGGAAGGGGCGAGCAGTACTTC.

This clone occurred once. This chain uses TRBV28 with TRBJ1-1; D gene unclear. Trimming left V 5 bases short and J 0 bases short, with 7 bases between. The CDR3 has 13 residues. Germline V gene lookup returns CDR1 MDHEN and CDR2 SYDVKM. The CDR3 nucleotides are TGTGCCAGCAGTCTCCCGGTGAACACTGAAGCTTTCTTT. The encoded protein is CASSLPVNTEAFF.

With respect to this clone: One end of the junction does not line up with germline, which may come from a read error. The chain couples TRBV7-9 to TRBJ2-4, with 10 bases fitting TRBD2. Germline V gives CDR1 SEHNR, CDR2 FQNEAQ (reference sequence). The CDR3 runs to 17 residues. The CDR3 nucleotides read TGTGCCGGCAGCCTGTGGACTAGCGGAACAGCCAAAAACATTCAGTACTTC. It specifies CAGSLWTSGTAKNIQYF.

This clone was seen just once. The CDR3 DNA reads as TGTGCCACACGACAGGTTCCTTGGGAGGTCCTGACTTTC. This codes for CATRQVPWEVLTF. The rearrangement uses TRBV27 and TRBJ2-6, with a weak D call TRBD1 (6 bases). CDR3 size: 13 residues. The germline V gene has CDR1 MNHEY and CDR2 SMNVEV (reference sequence). V lost 10 bases, J lost 13 bases, and 20 bases lay in between.

There are a few counts of this clone. The chain is built from TRBV5-1 and TRBJ2-7; possible D gene TRBD1, 5 bases. CDR3 length: 15 amino acids. Trimming took 0 bases from V and 0 from J, leaving 10 bases between them. Per the germline V gene, CDR1 is SGHRS and CDR2 is YFSETQ. The CDR3 coding sequence is TGCGCCAGCAGCTTGGGCGACAGCCGCTCCTACGAGCAGTACTTC. Encoded protein: CASSLGDSRSYEQYF.

This chain uses TRBV2 with TRBJ2-5; TRBD1 matches 9 bases. In germline, CDR1 is SNHLY, CDR2 FYNNEI. This CDR3 contains 16 residues. The V gene end was trimmed by 5 bases and the J gene end by 2 bases; junction bases not matched to a gene: 9. CDR3 coding DNA: TGTGCCAGCAGTTACAATACCGGGACAGGGCAAGAGACCCAGTACTTC. It specifies CASSYNTGTGQETQYF. Full variable domain (outside the CDR3, taken from reference TRBV2 and TRBJ2-5): EPEVTQTPSHQVTQMGQEVILRCVPISNHLYFYWYRQILGQKVEFLVSFYNNEISEKSEIFDDQFSVERPDGSNFTLKIRSTKLEDSAMYFCASSYNTGTGQETQYFGPGTRLLVL.

The rearrangement uses TRBV27 and TRBJ1-3; no definite D call. The ends were cut back, 3 bases at V and 0 bases at J, with 6 bases in the middle. The CDR3 covers 14 residues. The germline gives CDR1 MNHEY, CDR2 SMNVEV (reference sequence). The CDR3 DNA is TGTGCCAGCAGTTTTTCCTACTCTGGAAACACCATATATTTT. Protein: CASSFSYSGNTIYF.

In this sample, this clone turned up a few times. This chain connects TRBV6-5 to TRBJ2-1; TRBD2 is a possible D gene (6 bases). V shed 2 bases and J shed 9 bases, with 14 bases lying between them. The CDR3 is 14 amino acids. Germline values: CDR1 MNHEY, CDR2 SVGAGI. The CDR3 DNA is TGTGCCAGCAGTTACCGGGGGTTGAAAACTGAGCAGTTCTTC. Residues: CASSYRGLKTEQFF.

The chain links TRBV5-1 to TRBJ2-2; 8 nucleotides agree with TRBD1. J gave up 7 bases and V 4 bases, and 6 bases lay outside the gene matches. This CDR3 contains 14 residues. The germline V gene has CDR1 SGHRS and CDR2 YFSETQ. Here the CDR3 reads CASSPTGGIGELFF. Written as DNA, the CDR3 is TGCGCCAGCAGCCCAACAGGGGGTATCGGGGAGCTGTTTTTT.

The CDR3 protein is CASIRRRDSYEQYF. CDR3 nucleotides: TGTGCCAGCATTCGACGGAGAGATTCCTACGAGCAGTACTTC. The gene calls are TRBV6-1 and TRBJ2-7; D gene uncertain. Germline CDR1 reads MNHNS; CDR2 reads SASEGT. The CDR3 extends over 14 amino acids. V was clipped by 7 bases and J by 1 base, with 14 bases between them.

The V gene is TRBV6-5, the J gene TRBJ1-4; 8 nucleotides align to TRBD1. V trimming: 6 bases; J trimming: 10 bases; junction bases outside the gene matches: 7. CDR1 and CDR2 from the germline V gene are MNHEY and SVGAGI. The CDR3 sequence is 13 residues long. The CDR3 DNA reads TGTGCCAGCAGCGAGGGACAGGTTGGAAAACTGTTTTTT. Translated: CASSEGQVGKLFF.

J is TRBJ1-2 and V is TRBV5-1; 7 positions match TRBD1. The CDR3 is 15 residues long. V lost 4 bases, J lost 4 bases, and 10 bases stayed unmatched. CDR1 is SGHRS, CDR2 YFSETQ, per germline. The CDR3 loop is CASSTGTAQGYGYTF. As DNA, the CDR3 is TGCGCCAGCAGCACCGGGACAGCCCAAGGCTATGGCTACACCTTC.

Worth noting for this clone: Other DNA sequences within the sample encode an identical CDR3. This chain connects TRBV5-1 to TRBJ1-4; 9 bases align to TRBD1. Germline V gene sequence: CDR1 SGHRS, CDR2 YFSETQ. This CDR3 has 14 residues. V was pared by 4 bases and J by 5 bases, with 3 bases of the junction left unmatched. The CDR3 is CASSPGQGNEKLFF. In nucleotides, the CDR3 is TGCGCCAGCAGCCCCGGACAGGGGAATGAAAAACTGTTTTTT.